The T cell receptor beta chain described here comes from a study of vaccination and CD4 T cells after COVID-19. Study at large: The makeup of the convalescents was six males and four females, two of them Hispanic.

Note on this clonotype: Its antigen is unidentified. One end of the junction varies from germline; a read error may be responsible.

Sample treatment: approximately 11-day PBMC culture with coronavirus spike peptide pools or control peptides (ViraFEST assay). Two million PBMCs were grown per well alongside 7.5 to 10 IU/ml IL-2 and about 9.5 ug/ml peptide pools. Study conclusions and caveats: In convalescent patients, 304 of 307 vaccine-specific clones were mono-reactive for SARS-CoV-2 spike.

This CDR3 has 11 amino acids. Looked up from germline, CDR1 is LGHNA and CDR2 is YNFKEQ. An Oncomine TCR Beta short-read assay was used to sequence the DNA from cultured CD4+ T cells. TCRdb re-derived calls from the PCR reads in MiXCR, one entry per CDR3 protein. Of about 13,000 distinct CDR3 sequences in the sample, 41% were seen once. The sequenced sample was CD4+ T cells from blood, cultured in vitro, obtained after SARS-CoV-2 vaccination. This TCR was sampled from a human donor who had recovered from COVID-19. The gene calls are TRBV4-2 and TRBJ2-4; no clear D. The CDR3 DNA follows: TGTGCCAGCAGCCAAGACCAAGTTCTCTGGTTC. This codes for CASSQDQVLWF.